This T cell receptor (beta chain) was identified during a study of T-cell memory formation after mild COVID-19. About the study: TCR clusters largely stayed donor specific. Whole-study results and caveats: Detection of some responders pre-infection suggested pre-existing cross-reactive memory T cells participated. CD4+ bias marked clones expanding day 15 to 37, unlike balanced contracting clones.

In the case of this clonotype: Its antigen is unknown.

Germline V gene lookup returns CDR1 SGHRS and CDR2 YFSETQ. There are 13 residues in the CDR3. The V gene lost 2 bases and the J gene lost 2 bases, with 8 bases spanning the gap. Employing constant-segment primers, 5'RACE generated TCR alpha and TCR beta cDNA libraries bearing sample barcodes and UMIs. TCRdb independently ran MiXCR on the 5' RACE reads; one entry per CDR3 protein. The sample lists hundreds of thousands of distinct CDR3 sequences; roughly 17% were seen once. V and J are TRBV5-1 and TRBJ2-7; D uncertain. The TCR was taken from an adult woman who had mild COVID-19 (a few samples of this study predate the infection). Cell type and time point are not known. Material for sequencing was PBMCs or a T cell subset sorted from them (not recorded which). The CDR3 bases are TGCGCCAGCAGCTTTACAGTAGCCTACGAGCAGTACTTC. It is translated as CASSFTVAYEQYF.